This T cell receptor beta chain was identified during a study of T cell changes during pregnancy in multiple sclerosis. Clones were read by immunoSEQ multiplex PCR, and TCRdb kept only the in-frame ones, dropping some. The table shows about 50,000 clones, with 92% occurring only once. The TCR was taken from a female donor with multiple sclerosis, enrolled in a pregnancy study. The source was CD4+ T cells from peripheral blood mononuclear cells, collected in the second trimester of pregnancy.

The CDR3 nucleotides are TGTGCCAGCAGCATACAGGGTTATGGGGCCAACGTCCTGACTTTC. Amino acids: CASSIQGYGANVLTF. This chain joins TRBV4-2 and TRBJ2-6; perhaps TRBD1 as D (6 bases). Per germline, CDR1 LGHNA and CDR2 YNFKEQ. There are 15 residues in the CDR3. The V and J ends lost 5 bases and 3 bases respectively, with 11 bases between them.